The T cell receptor (beta chain) under discussion was sequenced for a study of identifying expanded T cells in peripheral blood. Study-level points and caveats: Over two and four weeks, about 17 and 20 clones changed, versus approximately 1.2 between replicates.

With regard to this clone: Its antigen remains unknown.

This CDR3 comprises 15 residues. V dropped 6 bases and J dropped 6; count of bases not matched to a gene: 9. Germline assignment: CDR1 MGHDK and CDR2 SYGVNS. Using immunoSEQ multiplex PCR, the repertoire was profiled, and TCRdb retains in-frame clones only, with some absent. The sample carries about 58,000 clones, more than 70% recorded once. The chain has TRBV25-1 and TRBJ2-3; 10 bases map to TRBD1. The sequence was collected from a person between 18 and 75 years old in good health. Sequencing used blood. The CDR3 DNA reads as TGTGCCAGCAGCGGGTGGACAGGGGGAGGCGATACGCAGTATTTT. Protein sequence: CASSGWTGGGDTQYF.